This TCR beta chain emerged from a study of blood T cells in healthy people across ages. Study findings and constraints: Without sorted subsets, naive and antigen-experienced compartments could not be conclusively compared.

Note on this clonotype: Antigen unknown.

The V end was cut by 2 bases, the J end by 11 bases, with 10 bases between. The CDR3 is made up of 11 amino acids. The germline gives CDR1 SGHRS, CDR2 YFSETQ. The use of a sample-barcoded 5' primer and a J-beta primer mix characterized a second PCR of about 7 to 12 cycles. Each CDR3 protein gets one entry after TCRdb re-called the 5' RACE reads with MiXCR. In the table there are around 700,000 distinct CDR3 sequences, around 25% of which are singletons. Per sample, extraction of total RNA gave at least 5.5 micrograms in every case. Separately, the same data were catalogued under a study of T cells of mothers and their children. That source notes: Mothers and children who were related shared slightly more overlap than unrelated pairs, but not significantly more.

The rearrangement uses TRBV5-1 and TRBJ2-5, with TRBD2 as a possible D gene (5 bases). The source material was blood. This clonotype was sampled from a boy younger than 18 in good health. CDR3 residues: CASSFGREQYF. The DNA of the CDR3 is TGCGCCAGCAGCTTTGGAAGGGAGCAGTACTTC.